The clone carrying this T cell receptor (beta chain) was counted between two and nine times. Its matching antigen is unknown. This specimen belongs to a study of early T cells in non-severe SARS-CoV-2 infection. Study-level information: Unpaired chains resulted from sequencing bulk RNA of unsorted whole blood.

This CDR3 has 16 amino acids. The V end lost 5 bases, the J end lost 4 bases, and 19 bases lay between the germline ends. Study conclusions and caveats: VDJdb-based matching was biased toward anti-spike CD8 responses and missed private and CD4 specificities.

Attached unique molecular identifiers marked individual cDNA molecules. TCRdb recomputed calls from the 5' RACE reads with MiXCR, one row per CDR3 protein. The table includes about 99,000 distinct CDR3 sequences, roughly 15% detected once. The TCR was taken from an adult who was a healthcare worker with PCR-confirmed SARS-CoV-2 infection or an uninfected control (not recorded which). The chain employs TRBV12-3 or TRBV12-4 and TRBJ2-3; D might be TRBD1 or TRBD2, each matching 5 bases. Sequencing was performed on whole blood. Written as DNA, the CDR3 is TGTGCCAGCAGTGGAACCGGGACCGAGGGTCCAGATACGCAGTATTTT. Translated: CASSGTGTEGPDTQYF.